The 21 T cell receptor beta chains listed next were all sequenced from one sample in a study of vaccination and CD4 T cells after COVID-19. These receptors have no identified antigens. Researchers used the Oncomine TCR Beta short-read assay to sequence DNA from cultured CD4+ T cells. In TCRdb, the PCR reads were re-called with MiXCR into one record per CDR3 protein. This table has under 20,000 distinct CDR3 sequences, around 44% appearing once. Treatment here: roughly ten-day PBMC culture with coronavirus spike peptide pools or control peptides (ViraFEST assay). Sequenced material: CD4+ T cells from blood, cultured in vitro, taken before SARS-CoV-2 vaccination. Receptors were obtained from a human donor who had recovered from COVID-19.

The genes are TRBV10-3 and TRBJ1-3, with D perhaps TRBD1 (5 bases). Germline assignment: CDR1 ENHRY and CDR2 SYGVKD. The CDR3 spans 16 residues. Between the trimmed V and J ends, which lost 10 bases and 4 bases, there was a span of 23 bases. The chain's CDR3 is CATTLLGPEQGNTIYF. CDR3 bases: TGTGCCACCACACTCCTGGGACCGGAACAAGGAAACACCATATATTTT.

In its sample, this clonotype was seen a few times. The chain uses TRBV20-1 and TRBJ1-5, with D possibly TRBD1 on 6 matching bases. Trimming removed 5 bases from V and 3 bases from J, with 17 bases in between. The CDR3 runs to 15 residues. CDR1 is DFQATT, CDR2 SNEGSKA, per germline (reference sequence). In nucleotides, the CDR3 is TGCAGTGCTGTCGGACAGTTAAACTTCAATCAGCCCCAGCATTTT. Translated: CSAVGQLNFNQPQHF.

The chain has TRBV6-5 and TRBJ1-6; no definite D call. This CDR3 comprises 15 residues. V dropped 2 bases and J dropped 2 bases, with 7 bases sitting between them. Looked up from germline, CDR1 is MNHEY and CDR2 is SVGAGI. CDR3 in DNA: TGTGCCAGCAGTTACCGCGAACCCTATAATTCACCCCTCCACTTT. This sequence encodes CASSYREPYNSPLHF.

The V call is TRBV11-3, the J call TRBJ1-5; D remains ambiguous. Deletions cut 6 bases from V and 5 bases from J, with 11 bases between. Per germline, CDR1 SGHNT and CDR2 YENEEA. The CDR3 has 13 amino acids. The CDR3 nucleotides read TGTGCCAGCAGTTTGGCGACCGATCAGCCCCAGCATTTT. Its protein is CASSLATDQPQHF.

The gene calls are TRBV12-3 or TRBV12-4 and TRBJ1-1, with 7 bases identical to TRBD1. Unmatched junction bases numbered 5, after V lost 10 bases and J lost 6 bases. This CDR3 contains 11 residues. The CDR3 is CAITGEAEAFF. CDR3 sequence (DNA): TGTGCCATCACAGGGGAGGCTGAAGCTTTCTTT.

V is TRBV7-8 and J is TRBJ1-2; 11 nucleotides match TRBD1. After removal of 5 bases from V and 6 bases from J, the junction contained 11 bases not matched to a gene. The CDR3 contains 16 residues. Germline V gene lookup returns CDR1 SGHVS and CDR2 FQNEAQ. The CDR3 spells CASSTTGTGGRDGYTF. The CDR3 coding sequence is TGTGCCAGCAGCACCACCGGGACAGGGGGGAGGGATGGCTACACCTTC.

This clonotype was found a few times. The chain joins TRBV7-9 to TRBJ1-6; the match to TRBD1 covers 7 bases. The CDR3 totals 14 residues. V was clipped by 5 bases and J by 10 bases; unmatched bases: 8. Germline V gene lookup returns CDR1 SEHNR and CDR2 FQNEAQ (reference sequence). CDR3 amino acids: CASSQGGVGSPLHF. The CDR3 nucleotides read TGTGCCAGCAGCCAAGGGGGCGTAGGGTCACCCCTCCACTTT.

The chain couples TRBV7-2 to TRBJ2-3; 12 nucleotides line up with TRBD2. CDR1 is SGHTA and CDR2 is FQGNSA in the germline V gene. V dropped 5 bases and J dropped 0; count of bases not matched to a gene: 3. The CDR3 length is 16 residues. CDR3 sequence (DNA): TGTGCCAGCAGCGTCGGGACTAGCGGGAGCACAGATACGCAGTATTTT. This translates into CASSVGTSGSTDTQYF.

The chain carries TRBV20-1 and TRBJ1-2; TRBD1 aligns across 8 bases. V lost 6 bases, J lost 5 bases, and 5 bases stayed unmatched. The CDR3 has 12 residues. CDR1 DFQATT and CDR2 SNEGSKA come from the germline V gene (reference sequence). CDR3 DNA sequence: TGCAGTGCCGGGACAGGAATGTATGGCTACACCTTC. Translating gives CSAGTGMYGYTF.

As regards this clonotype: One end of the junction varies from germline; a read error may be responsible. V usage is TRBV7-6 and J usage is TRBJ2-7; 9 bases agree with TRBD1. The CDR3 sequence is 16 residues long. CDR1 and CDR2 from the germline V gene are SGHVS and FNYEAQ. CDR3 bases: TGTGCCGGCAGCTTAGAAAGTTGGGACAGGGCCTACGAGCAGTACTTC. Amino acid sequence: CAGSLESWDRAYEQYF. Supplemented by reference TRBV7-6 and TRBJ2-7, the full variable domain reads GAGVSQSPRYKVTKRGQDVALRCDPISGHVSLYWYRQALGQGPEFLTYFNYEAQQDKSGLPNDRFSAERPEGSISTLTIQRTEQRDSAMYRCAGSLESWDRAYEQYFGPGTRLTVT.

This clonotype has a handful of counts. The V and J genes are TRBV5-4 and TRBJ1-2; 7 positions agree with TRBD1. Looked up from germline, CDR1 is SGHNT and CDR2 is YYREEE (reference sequence). V shed 4 bases and J 4 bases; nucleotides not matched to a gene: 7. This CDR3 contains 14 residues. CDR3 nucleotide sequence: TGTGCCAGCAGCCCCGGGACAGCCACCTATGGCTACACCTTC. It encodes CASSPGTATYGYTF.

This clonotype was picked up a small number of times. This chain links TRBV12-3 or TRBV12-4 with TRBJ1-1, with unresolved D. The length of the CDR3 is 14 residues. Between the trimmed V and J ends, which lost 7 bases and 0 bases, there was a span of 12 bases. CDR3 in amino acids: CASTLFGMNTEAFF. For the CDR3, the DNA is TGTGCCAGCACCCTTTTCGGAATGAACACTGAAGCTTTCTTT.

The rearrangement links TRBV20-1 to TRBJ1-3; the D gene is possibly TRBD1 (5 bases). Trimming left V 6 bases short and J 0 bases short, with 12 bases between. The CDR3 runs 14 residues. Germline V lookup: CDR1 DFQATT, CDR2 SNEGSKA (reference sequence). CDR3 sequence: CSAQDGTSGNTIYF. The CDR3 bases are TGCAGTGCACAAGATGGGACCTCTGGAAACACCATATATTTT.

This chain joins TRBV20-1 and TRBJ2-1; D might be TRBD2 (5 bases). Germline lookup yields CDR1 DFQATT and CDR2 SNEGSKA (reference sequence). V lost 0 bases and J lost 5, with 14 bases in between. The CDR3 contains 15 residues. Here the CDR3 DNA reads TGCAGTGCTAGAGATCTGCGGGTGAATCACAATGAGCAGTTCTTC. Encoded protein: CSARDLRVNHNEQFF.

The chain employs TRBV7-8 and TRBJ1-2, with D tentatively TRBD1 (5 bases). CDR1 is SGHVS and CDR2 is FQNEAQ in the germline V gene. This CDR3 has 16 amino acids. Trimming cost V 1 base and J 8 bases, with 20 bases left between them. In DNA form, the CDR3 reads TGTGCCAGCAGCTTAGGAATAGTGGGCAGGGCTGAGGGCTACACCTTC. Encoded protein: CASSLGIVGRAEGYTF.

This clonotype occurred once. This sequence joins TRBV20-1 and TRBJ1-1, with 12 bases identical to TRBD1. This CDR3 contains 12 residues. The V gene end was trimmed by 5 bases and the J gene end by 8 bases; junction bases not matched to a gene: 3. Per germline, CDR1 DFQATT and CDR2 SNEGSKA (reference sequence). DNA for the CDR3: TGCAGTGCTGGGACAGGGGGCATCGAAGCTTTCTTT. Its translation: CSAGTGGIEAFF.

A few counts support this clonotype. The rearrangement joins TRBV6-1 to TRBJ1-5, with D maybe TRBD1 (6 bases). V was trimmed by 4 bases and J by 0 bases, leaving 10 bases between them. The germline V gene has CDR1 MNHNS and CDR2 SASEGT. CDR3 length: 15 residues. The chain's CDR3 is CASSARTASNQPQHF. CDR3 bases: TGTGCCAGCAGTGCCAGGACAGCTAGCAATCAGCCCCAGCATTTT.

About this clonotype: An end of the junction does not agree with germline; a read error may underlie this. This chain uses TRBV20-1 with TRBJ1-2; D gene uncertain. There are 13 residues in the CDR3. In germline, CDR1 is DFQATT, CDR2 SNEGSKA (reference sequence). Written as DNA, the CDR3 is TGCAGTGCAAGGACCGCCTTTAACTGTGGCTACACCTTC. Translated, it gives CSARTAFNCGYTF.

The J gene is TRBJ2-3, the V gene TRBV7-2; D unresolved. This CDR3 comprises 12 residues. Germline V gives CDR1 SGHTA, CDR2 FQGNSA. Trimming left V 1 base short and J 4 bases short, with 3 bases between. In DNA, the CDR3 is TGTGCCAGCAGCTTAGGGGCAGATACGCAGTATTTT. This sequence encodes CASSLGADTQYF.

In this sample, this clonotype turned up once. CDR3 residues: CASSYPPKGEQYF. The CDR3 nucleotides are TGTGCCAGCAGTTACCCCCCGAAAGGGGAGCAGTACTTC. V is TRBV6-5 and J is TRBJ2-7; no reliable D call. The CDR3 has 13 residues. Germline V gives CDR1 MNHEY, CDR2 SVGAGI. V lost 2 bases and J 7 bases, leaving 12 bases between the germline ends.

The chain carries TRBV20-1 and TRBJ2-5; D is unclear. V shed 3 bases and J shed 4 bases, with 12 bases lying between them. Germline CDR1 is DFQATT and CDR2 is SNEGSKA (reference sequence). This CDR3 region has 13 residues. The CDR3 DNA sequence: TGCAGTGCTAGCACCTCGTCCGGAGAGACCCAGTACTTC. It is translated as CSASTSSGETQYF.